This T cell receptor (beta chain) was recovered during a study of early T cells in non-severe SARS-CoV-2 infection. Study background: Bulk RNA from unsorted whole blood was sequenced; chains were unpaired.

Study-wide points: Anti-spike CD8 specificities were favored by VDJdb matching, whose results missed private and CD4 specificities.

In this sample, this clonotype turned up a few times. Its target is not known. The library protocol tagged individual cDNA molecules with unique molecular identifiers. TCRdb reprocessed the 5' RACE reads via MiXCR and lists one record per CDR3 protein. The profile covers 100,000 or so distinct CDR3 sequences, with roughly 17% appearing a single time and approximately 5.1% taken by the ten largest. Material: whole blood, obtained at baseline. This TCR derives from an adult who was a healthcare worker with PCR-confirmed SARS-CoV-2 infection or an uninfected control (not recorded which).

CDR3 sequence reads: CATYDGRDSYEQYF. Here the CDR3 DNA reads TGTGCCACTTATGACGGGAGAGACTCCTACGAGCAGTACTTC. The gene calls are TRBV15 and TRBJ2-7; tentatively, D is TRBD2 (6 bases). Trimming shortened V by 9 bases and J by 0 bases, and 15 bases separated the two germline ends. This CDR3 is built from 14 residues. Germline lookup yields CDR1 LNHNV and CDR2 YYDKDF (reference sequence).